Ten or more counts support the clone carrying this T cell receptor beta chain. Its antigen is not known. The record originates from a study of T-cell reconstitution after alpha-beta-depleted transplantation in children. Findings and caveats of the study: Diversity of TCRbeta at day 60 was high in some patients, arising from surviving recipient T cells and thymic progenitors.

The V and J ends lost 4 bases and 5 bases respectively, with 6 bases between them. CDR3 length equals 12 residues. Germline-derived CDR1 and CDR2 are GTSNPN and SVGIG (reference sequence). A TCRbeta library incorporating unique molecular identifiers was prepared. A single record per CDR3 protein comes from TCRdb applying MiXCR to the PCR reads. The table has tens of thousands of distinct CDR3 sequences, roughly 4.4% seen once. The sample in question was PBMCs, mostly from graft donor cells, obtained 180 days after TCRalphabeta/CD19-depleted stem cell transplant. The chain is built from TRBV30 and TRBJ2-6; D ambiguous. This TCR was sampled from a boy under two years old who had a stem cell transplant for acute myeloid leukemia, so the T cells may come from the graft donor. The CDR3 DNA reads as TGTGCCTGGACTCCCTGGGCCAACGTCCTGACTTTC. Its translation: CAWTPWANVLTF.